This T cell receptor (beta chain) is drawn from a study of CD8 T cells in ankylosing spondylitis. Study observations and caveats: Relatively rare in peripheral blood, disease-linked clones were also CD8+. Enrichment of disease-linked clones was reportedly significant in matched ankylosing spondylitis synovial fluid. A TCR beta motif made of fewer than ten highly homologous variants seemed typical of ankylosing spondylitis blood.

Library preparation for TCR beta used quantitative 5'-RACE with molecular barcodes. Each CDR3 protein gets one entry after TCRdb re-called the 5' RACE reads with MiXCR. The data contain about 460,000 distinct CDR3 sequences, less than 6% of them singletons. To note about this clonotype: The target antigen is unknown.

Per germline, CDR1 SGDLS and CDR2 YYNGEE. CDR3 length: 13 residues. Trimming at V came to 1 base and at J to 8 bases, leaving 3 bases not matched to a gene. The chain employs TRBV9 and TRBJ2-1; TRBD2 agrees at 7 bases. This receptor was obtained from a male donor with ankylosing spondylitis. Sequencing input: blood, either unsorted or a sorted T cell fraction (not recorded which). Here the CDR3 reads CASSVSLADEQFF. The CDR3 DNA reads TGTGCCAGCAGCGTATCTCTAGCGGATGAGCAGTTCTTC.